This TCR beta chain originates from a study of cytomegalovirus exposure and HLA in healthy donors. The PCR made use of 60 Vbeta and 13 Jbeta primers. TCRdb keeps only in-frame clones here, not all; method: immunoSEQ multiplex PCR. This sample's table has 150,000 or so clones. Study-level findings and limits: Prior analysis indicated that the majority of TCR beta V segments exhibited productivity approximately 90% or approximately 30% of the time. In a later analysis, TCR association rates varied by HLA locus: DRB1 most, HLA-C fewest. The classifier reportedly diagnosed cytomegalovirus status with high specificity and sensitivity.

The CDR3 has 15 residues. V gave up 0 bases and J gave up 2 bases; unmatched junction bases: 4. Germline V gene sequence: CDR1 SGDLS, CDR2 YYNGEE. As for this clone: Its cognate antigen is unknown.

Unrecorded immune exposure was likely among donors, who were nominally healthy when sampled. The genes are TRBV9 and TRBJ2-7; 8 positions agree with TRBD2. The sequence derives from a woman in her forties or fifties in good health and CMV-seronegative. Sequencing was done on a sample of PBMCs. The CDR3, as DNA: TGTGCCAGCAGCGTAGGGGGTAGCGGGGCCTACGAGCAGTACTTC. Translating it yields CASSVGGSGAYEQYF.